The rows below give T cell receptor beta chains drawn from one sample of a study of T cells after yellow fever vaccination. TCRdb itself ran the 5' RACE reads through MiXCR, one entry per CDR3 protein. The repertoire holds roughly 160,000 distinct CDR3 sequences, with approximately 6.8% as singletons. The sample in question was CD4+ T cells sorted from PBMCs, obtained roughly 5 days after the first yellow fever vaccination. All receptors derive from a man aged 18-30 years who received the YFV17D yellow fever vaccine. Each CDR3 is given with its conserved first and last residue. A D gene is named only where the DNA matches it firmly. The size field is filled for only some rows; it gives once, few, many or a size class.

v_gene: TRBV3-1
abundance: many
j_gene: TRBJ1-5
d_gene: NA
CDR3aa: CASSQGGQPQHF
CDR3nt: TGTGCCAGCAGCCAAGGGGGTCAGCCCCAGCATTTT

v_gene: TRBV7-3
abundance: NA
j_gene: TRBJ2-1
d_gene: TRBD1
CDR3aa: CASSLTGTGGYSYNEQFF
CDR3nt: TGTGCCAGCAGCTTAACGGGGACAGGGGGGTACTCCTACAATGAGCAGTTCTTC

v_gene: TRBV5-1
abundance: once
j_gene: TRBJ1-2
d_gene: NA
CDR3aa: CASSPTRTVGGYTF
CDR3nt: TGCGCCAGCAGCCCCACCCGGACAGTGGGTGGCTACACCTTC

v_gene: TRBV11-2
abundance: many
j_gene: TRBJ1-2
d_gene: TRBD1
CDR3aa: CASSSDRNYGYTF
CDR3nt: TGTGCCAGCAGCTCGGACAGGAACTATGGCTACACCTTC

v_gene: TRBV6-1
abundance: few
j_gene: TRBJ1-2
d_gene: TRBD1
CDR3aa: CASRPMDRDYGYTF
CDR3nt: TGTGCCAGCAGACCTATGGACAGGGACTATGGCTACACCTTC

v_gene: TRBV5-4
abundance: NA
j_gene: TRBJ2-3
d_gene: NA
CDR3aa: CASSLEGVSTDTQYF
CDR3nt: TGTGCCAGCAGCTTGGAAGGGGTGAGCACAGATACGCAGTATTTT

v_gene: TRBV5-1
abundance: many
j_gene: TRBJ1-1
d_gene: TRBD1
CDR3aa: CASSLEGAPEAFF
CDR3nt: TGCGCCAGCAGCTTAGAGGGGGCCCCTGAAGCTTTCTTT

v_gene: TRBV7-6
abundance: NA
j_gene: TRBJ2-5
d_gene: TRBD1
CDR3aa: CASSQRTGQETQYF
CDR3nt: TGTGCCAGCAGCCAAAGGACAGGCCAAGAGACCCAGTACTTC

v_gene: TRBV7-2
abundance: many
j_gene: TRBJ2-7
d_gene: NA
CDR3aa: CASSFVTATTYYEQYF
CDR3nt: TGTGCCAGCAGCTTTGTGACTGCCACGACGTACTACGAGCAGTACTTC

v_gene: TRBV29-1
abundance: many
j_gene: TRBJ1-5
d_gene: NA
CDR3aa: CSAGDGNQPQHF
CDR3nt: TGCAGCGCTGGGGATGGCAATCAGCCCCAGCATTTT

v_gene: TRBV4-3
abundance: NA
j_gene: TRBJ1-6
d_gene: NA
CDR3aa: CASSQDWGVNSPLHF
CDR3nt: TGCGCCAGCAGCCAAGATTGGGGCGTTAATTCACCCCTCCACTTT

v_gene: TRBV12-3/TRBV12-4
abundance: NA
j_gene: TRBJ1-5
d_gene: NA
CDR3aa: CASSLSQNQPQHF
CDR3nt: TGTGCCAGCAGTTTAAGTCAGAATCAGCCCCAGCATTTT

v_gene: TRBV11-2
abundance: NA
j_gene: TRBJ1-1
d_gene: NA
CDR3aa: CASSRQGDSEAFF
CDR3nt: TGTGCCAGCAGCAGGCAGGGAGACTCTGAAGCTTTCTTT

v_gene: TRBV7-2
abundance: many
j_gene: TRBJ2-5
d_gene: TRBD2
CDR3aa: CASRNAGEETQYF
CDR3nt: TGTGCCAGCAGGAATGCGGGGGAAGAGACCCAGTACTTC

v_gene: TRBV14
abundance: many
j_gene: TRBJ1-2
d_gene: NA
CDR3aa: CASRATRAGGYGYTF
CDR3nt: TGTGCCAGCAGGGCGACACGGGCCGGCGGCTATGGCTACACCTTC

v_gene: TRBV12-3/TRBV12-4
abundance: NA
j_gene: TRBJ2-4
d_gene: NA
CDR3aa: CASSLSRYLGSVNIQYF
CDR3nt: TGTGCCAGCAGTTTAAGTCGCTATCTAGGGTCGGTGAACATTCAGTACTTC

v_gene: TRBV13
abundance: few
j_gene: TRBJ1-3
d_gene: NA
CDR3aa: CASSLHPGSSGNTIYF
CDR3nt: TGTGCCAGCAGCCTCCACCCAGGTTCCTCTGGAAACACCATATATTTT

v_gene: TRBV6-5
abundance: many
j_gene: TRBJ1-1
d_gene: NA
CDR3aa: CASRQGTEAFF
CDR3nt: TGTGCCAGTAGGCAGGGCACTGAAGCTTTCTTT

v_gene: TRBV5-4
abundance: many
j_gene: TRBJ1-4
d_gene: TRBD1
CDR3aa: CASSVRQGSGEKLFF
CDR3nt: TGTGCCAGCAGCGTGCGACAGGGCTCAGGTGAAAAACTGTTTTTT

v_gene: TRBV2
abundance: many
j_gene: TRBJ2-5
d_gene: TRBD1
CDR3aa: CASSPTGGEETQYF
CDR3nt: TGTGCCAGCAGCCCTACAGGGGGCGAGGAGACCCAGTACTTC

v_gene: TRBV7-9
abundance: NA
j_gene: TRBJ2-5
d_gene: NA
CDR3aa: CASSFSSLWLLQETQYF
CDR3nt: TGTGCCAGCAGCTTCTCCAGCCTGTGGCTGCTACAAGAGACCCAGTACTTC

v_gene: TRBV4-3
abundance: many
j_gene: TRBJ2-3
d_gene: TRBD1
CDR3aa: CASSRRGQEEDTQYF
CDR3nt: TGCGCCAGCAGCCGCCGGGGACAGGAGGAAGATACGCAGTATTTT

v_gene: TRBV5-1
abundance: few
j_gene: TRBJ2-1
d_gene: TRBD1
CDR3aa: CASSLVSGGRDEQFF
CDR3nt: TGCGCCAGCAGCTTGGTGTCAGGGGGTAGGGATGAGCAGTTCTTC

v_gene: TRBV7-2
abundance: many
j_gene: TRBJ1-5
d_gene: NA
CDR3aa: CASSYRGQQPQHF
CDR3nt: TGTGCCAGCAGCTATAGAGGGCAACAGCCCCAGCATTTT

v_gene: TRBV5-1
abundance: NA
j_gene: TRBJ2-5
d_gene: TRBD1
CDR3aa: CASSFGSTGEYF
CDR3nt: TGCGCCAGCAGCTTTGGTTCAACAGGGGAGTACTTC

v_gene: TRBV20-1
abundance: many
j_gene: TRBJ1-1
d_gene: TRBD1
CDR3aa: CSAGGRGRTEAFF
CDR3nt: TGCAGTGCTGGGGGGAGGGGGCGGACTGAAGCTTTCTTT

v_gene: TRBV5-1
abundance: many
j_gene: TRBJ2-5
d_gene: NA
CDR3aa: CASSGPGAGWETQYF
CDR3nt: TGCGCCAGCAGCGGGCCGGGGGCCGGTTGGGAGACCCAGTACTTC

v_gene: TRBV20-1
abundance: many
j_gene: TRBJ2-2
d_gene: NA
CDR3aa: CSAPPGGAGTGELFF
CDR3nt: TGCAGTGCCCCTCCTGGGGGGGCGGGGACCGGGGAGCTGTTTTTT

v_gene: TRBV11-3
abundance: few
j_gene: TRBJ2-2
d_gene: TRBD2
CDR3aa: CASSKTSGGTGELFF
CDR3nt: TGTGCCAGCAGTAAAACTAGCGGGGGTACCGGGGAGCTGTTTTTT

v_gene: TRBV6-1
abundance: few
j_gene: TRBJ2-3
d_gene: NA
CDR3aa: CAVGRGSTDTQYF
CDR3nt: TGTGCCGTCGGCAGGGGATCCACAGATACGCAGTATTTT

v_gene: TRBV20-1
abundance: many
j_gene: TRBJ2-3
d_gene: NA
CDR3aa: CSARVGADTQYF
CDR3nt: TGCAGTGCTAGAGTCGGGGCAGATACGCAGTATTTT

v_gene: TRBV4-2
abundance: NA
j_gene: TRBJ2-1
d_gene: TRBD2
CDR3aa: CASSQEALASGGASQFF
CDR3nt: TGTGCCAGCAGCCAAGAAGCCCTCGCTAGCGGGGGGGCCTCCCAGTTCTTC

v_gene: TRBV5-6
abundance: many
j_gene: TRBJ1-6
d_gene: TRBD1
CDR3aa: CASSPGQHNSPLHF
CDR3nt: TGTGCCAGCAGCCCGGGACAGCACAATTCACCCCTCCACTTT

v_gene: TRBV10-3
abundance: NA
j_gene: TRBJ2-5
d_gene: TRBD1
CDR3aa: CAISEHGTANETQYF
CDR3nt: TGTGCCATCAGTGAGCATGGGACAGCAAATGAGACCCAGTACTTC

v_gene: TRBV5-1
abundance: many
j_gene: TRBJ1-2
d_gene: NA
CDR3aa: CASSSDPGRYGGYTF
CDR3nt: TGCGCCAGCAGCTCGGATCCGGGACGGTACGGTGGCTACACCTTC

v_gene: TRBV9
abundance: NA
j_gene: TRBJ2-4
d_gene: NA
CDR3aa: CASSVGVLAKNIQYF
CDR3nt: TGTGCCAGCAGCGTGGGGGTACTAGCCAAAAACATTCAGTACTTC

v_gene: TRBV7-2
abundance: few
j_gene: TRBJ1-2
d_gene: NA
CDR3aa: CASSLDDIPLYGYTF
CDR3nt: TGTGCCAGCAGCTTAGATGACATCCCCCTTTATGGCTACACCTTC

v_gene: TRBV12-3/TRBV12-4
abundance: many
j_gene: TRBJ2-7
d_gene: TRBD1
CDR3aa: CASSLSQGEYEQYF
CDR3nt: TGTGCCAGCAGTTTAAGCCAGGGGGAGTACGAGCAGTACTTC

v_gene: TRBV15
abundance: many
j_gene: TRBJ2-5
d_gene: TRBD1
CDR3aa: CATNRDREETQYF
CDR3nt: TGTGCCACAAACCGGGACAGGGAAGAGACCCAGTACTTC

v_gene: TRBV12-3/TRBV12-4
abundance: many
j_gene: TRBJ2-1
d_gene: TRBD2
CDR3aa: CASSLAPGGPNEQFF
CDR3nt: TGTGCCAGCAGTTTAGCGCCGGGGGGGCCGAATGAGCAGTTCTTC

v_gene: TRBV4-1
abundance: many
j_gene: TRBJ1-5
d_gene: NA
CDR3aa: CASSSNSDSNQPQHF
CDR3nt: TGCGCCAGCAGCTCCAACTCGGACAGCAATCAGCCCCAGCATTTT

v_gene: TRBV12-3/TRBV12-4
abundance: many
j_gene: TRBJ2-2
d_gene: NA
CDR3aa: CASSWRAAGELFF
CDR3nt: TGTGCCAGCAGTTGGCGAGCGGCCGGGGAGCTGTTTTTT

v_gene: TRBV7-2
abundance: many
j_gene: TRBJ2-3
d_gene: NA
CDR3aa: CASSLRRTTDTQYF
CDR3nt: TGTGCCAGCAGCTTACGACGGACGACAGATACGCAGTATTTT